In its sample, the clone carrying this T cell receptor beta chain was seen many times. Its target is not known. TCRdb called the reads again in MiXCR, with one record for every CDR3 protein. The sample contains approximately 250,000 distinct CDR3 sequences, approximately 9.2% of which appear only once. The data are from a study of T cell repertoires in cytomegalovirus infection. Overall study: CMV infection and matching HLA type were both indicated by public TCR beta signatures.

CDR1 DFQATT and CDR2 SNEGSKA come from the germline V gene (reference sequence). Trimming took 6 bases from V and 4 from J; bases not matched to a gene: 8. CDR3 length: 13 residues. Study results and caveats: Summed public TCR beta family frequency identified CMV carriers bearing the relevant HLA.

This TCR was recovered from a human donor in good health (CMV status not recorded). Some clones in this sample may be carry-over from other donors' samples. Sequences were obtained from PBMCs. J is TRBJ2-5 and V is TRBV20-1; 7 bases are shared with TRBD1. Here the CDR3 reads CSAPPGQRETQYF. The CDR3 DNA reads TGCAGTGCCCCTCCGGGACAGCGAGAGACCCAGTACTTC.